This paragraph reports one TCR beta chain. Its antigen is unknown. Following a re-call of the 5' RACE reads, TCRdb has one entry per CDR3 protein and lacks DNA. This sample's table has a few hundred thousand distinct CDR3 sequences. The entry originates in a study of T cells expressing NK-cell markers. Study details: Out of eight donors sequenced, seven tested HCMV-seropositive and the remaining one seronegative. The study's findings and limits: In a handful of donors, dominant clonotypes made up about 25-60.1% of CD3+CD56-NKG2C+ cells.

Germline V lookup: CDR1 MGHDK, CDR2 SYGVNS. The CDR3 totals 15 residues. The J gene is TRBJ2-7, the V gene TRBV25-1; lacking DNA, the TRBD1 call made by TCRdb goes unchecked. The receptor comes from a man aged 18-75 years in good health. The sequencing input was blood T cells: a sorted CD56 or NKG2C T cell subset, CD4+ or CD8+ T cells, or bulk PBMC T cells (not recorded which). This CDR3 is CASSAPGQGRYEQYF.